These 32 T cell receptor beta chains share one sample of origin, sequenced in a study of blood T cells in healthy people across ages. The authors ran a second PCR of 7 to 11 cycles using a sample-barcoded 5' primer and a J-beta primer mix. TCRdb fed the 5' RACE reads into MiXCR, producing one record per CDR3 protein. The sample has approximately 1.5 million distinct CDR3 sequences; 34% are singletons. Sequenced material: blood. The receptors derive from a woman in her twenties or thirties in good health.

This clonotype was found a few times. This chain uses TRBV12-3 or TRBV12-4 with TRBJ1-4; D gene uncertain. This CDR3 is built from 13 residues. Trimming stripped 6 bases from V and 6 bases from J, with 11 bases between. CDR3 sequence: CASSPGRHEKLFF. CDR3 DNA sequence: TGTGCCAGCAGCCCGGGTCGCCATGAAAAACTGTTTTTT.

Comment on this clonotype: No conserved phenylalanine or tryptophan is present at the end of the CDR3, so a read error is the likely explanation. The rearrangement joins TRBV5-1 to TRBJ2-1; 10 nucleotides match TRBD2. Unmatched junction bases numbered 4, after V lost 2 bases and J lost 5 bases. This CDR3 is 15 amino acids long. Germline loops: CDR1 SGHRS, CDR2 YFSETQ. This CDR3 is CASSLAGGDHNEQFS. CDR3 nucleotides: TGCGCCAGCAGCTTAGCGGGGGGGGATCACAATGAGCAGTTCTCC.

V and J are TRBV2 and TRBJ1-2; 7 bases are a match to TRBD1. Germline V gives CDR1 SNHLY, CDR2 FYNNEI. With 1 base clipped from V and 0 bases from J, the junction kept 8 bases outside the gene matches. This CDR3 has 17 amino acids. CDR3 bases: TGTGCCAGCAGTGAAGAGGGGGCAGGGGACCCTAACTATGGCTACACCTTC. It codes for CASSEEGAGDPNYGYTF.

This clonotype was found a few times. One base away lies a much larger clone, so this may be a sequencing read error. This chain links TRBV29-1 with TRBJ2-7; 10 positions agree with TRBD1. This CDR3 is built from 12 residues. V lost 7 bases, J lost 3 bases, and 3 bases stayed unmatched. Germline V gene data show CDR1 as SQVTM and CDR2 as ANQGSEA. CDR3 amino acids: CSGGQGVYEQYF. The CDR3, as DNA: TGCAGCGGCGGACAGGGGGTCTACGAGCAGTACTTC.

This rearrangement joins TRBV29-1 to TRBJ2-5; 7 nucleotides match TRBD1. The CDR3 runs 15 residues. The V segment lost 2 bases and the J segment 1 base; nucleotides outside the gene matches: 7. CDR1 and CDR2 from the germline V gene are SQVTM and ANQGSEA. CDR3 sequence (DNA): TGCAGCGTTGAATTGGCCAGGGGGACCCAAGAGACCCAGTACTTC. Translated, it gives CSVELARGTQETQYF.

V is TRBV7-9 and J is TRBJ2-3, with D unresolved. This CDR3 is built from 14 residues. Germline CDR1 SEHNR, CDR2 FQNEAQ (reference sequence). V lost 2 bases and J lost 6, with 12 bases in between. The CDR3 DNA reads as TGTGCCAGCAGCTTATGGGCTAGAATGGATACGCAGTATTTT. It translates to CASSLWARMDTQYF.

The chain combines TRBV19 with TRBJ2-7, with 7 bases lining up with TRBD1. Losses at the gene ends were 6 bases for V and 5 bases for J; bases not matched to a gene: 7. Germline values: CDR1 LNHDA, CDR2 SQIVND (reference sequence). CDR3 length: 13 amino acids. CDR3 DNA: TGTGCCAGTAGGGAGACAGGGATGGACGAGCAGTACTTC. Translation gives CASRETGMDEQYF.

In this sample, this clonotype turned up a few times. The CDR3 is CASSLLAGDRDEQFF. CDR3 DNA: TGCGCCAGCAGCTTGTTGGCGGGAGACCGCGATGAGCAGTTCTTC. This chain links TRBV5-1 with TRBJ2-1, with TRBD2 matching 7 bases. J gave up 8 bases and V 1 base, and 9 bases lay outside the gene matches. From germline, CDR1 is SGHRS and CDR2 YFSETQ. The CDR3 totals 15 residues.

This clonotype was seen a few times. CDR3 nucleotides: TGTGCCACCAGTGATCCGGGGCCAGGGAGGCAGTTCTTC. Amino acid sequence: CATSDPGPGRQFF. This sequence joins TRBV24-1 and TRBJ2-1; D is possibly TRBD1 or TRBD2 (5 bases each). Trimming cost V 3 bases and J 12 bases, with 14 bases left between them. Per the germline V gene, CDR1 is KGHDR and CDR2 is SFDVKD. The CDR3 consists of 13 residues.

This clonotype was detected a few times. This sequence joins TRBV24-1 and TRBJ2-1, with a weak D call TRBD2 (5 bases). The germline CDR1 and CDR2 sequences are KGHDR and SFDVKD. This CDR3 has 15 residues. The ends were cut back, 7 bases at V and 5 bases at J, with 17 bases in the middle. CDR3 amino acids: CATRDSQSRHNEQFF. The CDR3 bases are TGTGCCACCAGGGACTCACAAAGTCGCCACAATGAGCAGTTCTTC.

For this clonotype: A read error may be the cause here, since a much bigger clone is one base away. The chain carries TRBV5-1 and TRBJ2-7, with 7 bases fitting TRBD2. V dropped 0 bases and J dropped 9; count of bases not matched to a gene: 6. The CDR3 runs to 13 residues. From germline, CDR1 is SGHRS and CDR2 YFSETQ. The chain's CDR3 is CASSLEGGGGQYF. CDR3 sequence (DNA): TGCGCCAGCAGCTTGGAGGGTGGCGGGGGGCAGTACTTC.

This clonotype was seen a few times. Since a much larger clone is just one base distant, this may be a read error. The V call is TRBV27, the J call TRBJ2-2, with TRBD2 matching over 10 bases. The CDR3 consists of 15 residues. Germline V gene data show CDR1 as MNHEY and CDR2 as SMNVEV (reference sequence). With 4 bases clipped from V and 3 bases from J, the junction kept 2 bases outside the gene matches. CDR3 region: CASSYSGRYTGELFF. The CDR3 DNA reads TGTGCCAGCAGTTATAGCGGGAGGTACACCGGGGAGCTGTTTTTT.

The chain couples TRBV10-3 to TRBJ2-1; 9 bases map to TRBD2. V gave up 4 bases and J gave up 7 bases; unmatched junction bases: 5. The V gene's germline CDR1 is ENHRY and CDR2 SYGVKD. The CDR3 has 14 amino acids. This CDR3 reads CAISGGLAGNEQFF. CDR3 sequence (DNA): TGTGCCATCAGTGGGGGACTAGCCGGGAATGAGCAGTTCTTC.

The rearrangement uses TRBV7-2 and TRBJ2-7, with TRBD1 matching over 9 bases. With V trimmed by 8 bases and J by 1 base, 6 bases remained unmatched. The CDR3 totals 14 residues. Germline CDR1 and CDR2: SGHTA and FQGNSA. The CDR3 DNA is TGTGCCAGCGGCCCAGACAGGGGGTCCTACGAGCAGTACTTC. Its protein is CASGPDRGSYEQYF.

This chain connects TRBV27 to TRBJ2-1; tentatively, D is TRBD2 (7 bases). Trimming stripped 4 bases from V and 7 bases from J, with 17 bases between. The CDR3 is 15 amino acids. The V gene's germline CDR1 is MNHEY and CDR2 SMNVEV (reference sequence). The CDR3 DNA sequence: TGTGCCAGCAGTTCAAGGGGGGGGCCTGGGAATGAGCAGTTCTTC. It encodes CASSSRGGPGNEQFF.

Concerning this clonotype: One junction end does not reproduce the germline sequence, and a read error may be involved. The V and J genes are TRBV7-8 and TRBJ2-3; 8 bases are shared with TRBD1. Germline CDR1 is SGHVS and CDR2 is FQNEAQ. The CDR3 spans 15 residues. Here the CDR3 reads CASSFRARGTGTQYF. For the CDR3, the DNA is TGTGCCAGCAGCTTCCGGGCCCGGGGGACAGGTACGCAGTATTTT.

The chain recombines TRBV6-2 or TRBV6-3 with TRBJ2-7, with TRBD1 as a possible D gene (6 bases). Per the germline V gene, CDR1 is MNHEY and CDR2 is SVGEGT. Between the trimmed V and J ends, which lost 4 bases and 9 bases, there was a span of 25 bases. The CDR3 contains 16 residues. The chain's CDR3 is CASSSPGTRYAQGQYF. CDR3 in DNA: TGTGCCAGCAGTTCGCCCGGGACACGATACGCCCAAGGGCAGTACTTC.

The table lists this clonotype with many counts. The V gene is TRBV20-1, the J gene TRBJ2-3, with D tentatively TRBD2 (6 bases). The germline V and J ends were trimmed by 0 bases and 0 bases, with 13 bases remaining between them. The CDR3 has 16 amino acids. In germline, CDR1 is DFQATT, CDR2 SNEGSKA (reference sequence). CDR3 residues: CSARDSGATSTDTQYF. CDR3 sequence (DNA): TGCAGTGCTAGAGATAGCGGTGCAACTAGCACAGATACGCAGTATTTT.

The chain couples TRBV20-1 to TRBJ2-3; either TRBD1 or TRBD2 may fit D (5 bases each). Per germline, CDR1 DFQATT and CDR2 SNEGSKA (reference sequence). Trimming stripped 6 bases from V and 2 bases from J, with 15 bases between. The CDR3 consists of 14 residues. The CDR3 DNA is TGCAGTGCCCCCGGGGACGCCAACACAGATACGCAGTATTTT. This encodes CSAPGDANTDTQYF.

This clonotype has only one observation. The junction shows a germline mismatch at one end, possibly a read error. J is TRBJ2-3 and V is TRBV6-2 or TRBV6-3; D call uncertain. Germline loops: CDR1 MNHEY, CDR2 SVGEGT. This CDR3 has 14 amino acids. This chain's CDR3 is CASRYSGLTDTQYF. Written as DNA, the CDR3 is TGTGCCAGCAGGTACTCCGGGCTCACAGATACGCAGTATTTT.

V and J are TRBV9 and TRBJ2-1; 7 positions agree with TRBD2. Germline loops: CDR1 SGDLS, CDR2 YYNGEE. Losses at the gene ends were 0 bases for V and 0 bases for J; bases not matched to a gene: 6. The CDR3 contains 17 residues. DNA of the CDR3: TGTGCCAGCAGCGTAGACAAGCGGGGAAGCTCCTACAATGAGCAGTTCTTC. This translates into CASSVDKRGSSYNEQFF.

The chain recombines TRBV13 with TRBJ1-1; D possibly corresponds to TRBD1 (5 bases). Deletions cut 8 bases from V and 1 base from J, with 11 bases between. The germline V gene encodes CDR1 PRHDT and CDR2 FYEKMQ (reference sequence). This CDR3 comprises 13 residues. The CDR3 DNA follows: TGTGCCAGCGGATGGAGGGGGAACACTGAAGCTTTCTTT. As protein: CASGWRGNTEAFF.

V is TRBV6-5 and J is TRBJ2-3; D gene uncertain. The germline V gene has CDR1 MNHEY and CDR2 SVGAGI. V lost 0 bases, J lost 4 bases, and 8 bases lay in between. This CDR3 contains 14 residues. This chain's CDR3 is CASSYSKFADTQYF. The CDR3 region has the DNA TGTGCCAGCAGTTACTCGAAGTTCGCAGATACGCAGTATTTT.

This clonotype has just a few counts. This chain connects TRBV20-1 to TRBJ1-2, with 7 nucleotides matching TRBD1. V lost 7 bases, J lost 0 bases, and 2 bases stayed unmatched. Germline-derived CDR1 and CDR2 are DFQATT and SNEGSKA (reference sequence). The CDR3 has 12 residues. CDR3 in amino acids: CSGGTANYGYTF. The DNA for the CDR3 is TGCAGTGGGGGGACAGCTAACTATGGCTACACCTTC.

V is TRBV20-1 and J is TRBJ2-5, with TRBD2 as a possible D gene (5 bases). Germline CDR1 and CDR2: DFQATT and SNEGSKA (reference sequence). The germline V and J ends were trimmed by 0 bases and 9 bases, with 17 bases remaining between them. CDR3 length: 14 residues. The CDR3 DNA follows: TGCAGTGCTAGAGACCTCGCTTTTTCGGAGGCCCAGTACTTC. Residues: CSARDLAFSEAQYF.

In the case of this clonotype: A much larger clone lies a single base off, so this may be a read error. CDR3 region: CAIGHTSLWETQFF. DNA of the CDR3: TGTGCCATCGGTCATACTTCTCTATGGGAGACCCAGTTCTTC. The chain employs TRBV10-3 and TRBJ2-1; tentative D call: TRBD2 (5 bases). Trimming pared 8 bases from V and 13 bases from J, leaving 24 bases between. The CDR3 consists of 14 residues. The V gene's germline CDR1 is ENHRY and CDR2 SYGVKD.

This chain joins TRBV20-1 and TRBJ2-7; the D gene is possibly TRBD1 (5 bases). V lost 6 bases and J 0 bases, leaving 12 bases between the germline ends. Germline-derived CDR1 and CDR2 are DFQATT and SNEGSKA (reference sequence). The CDR3 spans 13 residues. CDR3 sequence (DNA): TGCAGTGCCGTTGACAGAAACTCCTACGAGCAGTACTTC. This translates into CSAVDRNSYEQYF.

The chain carries TRBV20-1 and TRBJ2-7; 7 nucleotides line up with TRBD2. Trimming cost V 0 bases and J 0 bases; bases outside gene matches: 8. There are 16 residues in the CDR3. In germline, CDR1 is DFQATT, CDR2 SNEGSKA (reference sequence). CDR3 bases: TGCAGTGCTAGAGATCACCGGCGGGGGTCCTCCTACGAGCAGTACTTC. It yields the protein CSARDHRRGSSYEQYF.

This clonotype was detected a few times. V usage is TRBV13 and J usage is TRBJ2-6, with TRBD2 as a possible D gene (7 bases). Trimming removed 5 bases at V and 1 base at J, with 18 bases between. The germline V gene encodes CDR1 PRHDT and CDR2 FYEKMQ (reference sequence). CDR3 length: 18 amino acids. The CDR3 loop reads CASSQGGGRRSGANVLTF. Here the CDR3 DNA reads TGTGCCAGCAGCCAAGGGGGGGGAAGACGATCTGGGGCCAACGTCCTGACTTTC. The full variable domain, with the rest looked up from reference TRBV13 and TRBJ2-6, is AAGVIQSPRHLIKEKRETATLKCYPIPRHDTVYWYQQGPGQDPQFLISFYEKMQSDKGSIPDRFSAQQFSDYHSELNMSSLELGDSALYFCASSQGGGRRSGANVLTFGAGSRLTVL.

This clonotype came up a few times. V and J are TRBV4-1 and TRBJ2-5; TRBD2 aligns across 10 bases. This CDR3 region has 17 residues. Germline V gives CDR1 MGHRA, CDR2 YSYEKL. V was clipped by 0 bases and J by 3 bases; unmatched bases: 7. The CDR3, as DNA: TGCGCCAGCAGCCAAGATGGGCCAGGACTAGCGGAAGAGACCCAGTACTTC. Its translation: CASSQDGPGLAEETQYF.

This clonotype came up once. This sequence joins TRBV20-1 and TRBJ1-1; D is unclear. Per the germline V gene, CDR1 is DFQATT and CDR2 is SNEGSKA (reference sequence). The CDR3 extends over 12 amino acids. The V gene lost 7 bases and the J gene lost 1 base, with 10 bases spanning the gap. CDR3 bases: TGCAGTGTCCTCTCAGGGAACACTGAAGCTTTCTTT. Residues: CSVLSGNTEAFF.

The rearrangement links TRBV7-2 to TRBJ2-1; D gene ambiguous. The CDR3 is 16 residues long. CDR1 is SGHTA, CDR2 FQGNSA, per germline. The ends were cut back, 1 base at V and 3 bases at J, with 13 bases in the middle. DNA of the CDR3: TGTGCCAGCAGCTTAGGGGCAGCCTTTTTCTACAATGAGCAGTTCTTC. This codes for CASSLGAAFFYNEQFF.